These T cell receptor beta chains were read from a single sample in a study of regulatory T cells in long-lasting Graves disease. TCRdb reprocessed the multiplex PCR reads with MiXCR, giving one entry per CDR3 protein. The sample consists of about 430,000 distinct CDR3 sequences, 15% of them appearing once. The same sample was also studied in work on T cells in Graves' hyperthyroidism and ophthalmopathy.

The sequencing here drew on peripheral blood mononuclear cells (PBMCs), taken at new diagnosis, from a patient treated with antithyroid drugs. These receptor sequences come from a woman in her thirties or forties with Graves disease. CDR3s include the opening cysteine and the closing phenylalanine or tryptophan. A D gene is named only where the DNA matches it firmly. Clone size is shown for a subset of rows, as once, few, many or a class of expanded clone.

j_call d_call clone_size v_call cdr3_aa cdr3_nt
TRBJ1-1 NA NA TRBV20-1 CSATTGMNTEAFF TGCAGTGCTACGACAGGCATGAACACTGAAGCTTTCTTT
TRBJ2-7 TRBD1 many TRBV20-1 CSADPGQGAGEQYF TGCAGTGCGGATCCGGGACAGGGGGCGGGTGAGCAGTACTTC
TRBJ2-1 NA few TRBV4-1 CASSPRGARSSYNEQFF TGCGCCAGCAGCCCCCGGGGGGCCCGGAGCTCCTACAATGAGCAGTTCTTC
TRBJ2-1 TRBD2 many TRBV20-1 CSARDRLAGHNEQFF TGCAGTGCTAGAGATCGCCTAGCGGGGCACAATGAGCAGTTCTTC
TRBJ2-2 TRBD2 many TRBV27 CASRQPGLAASGYTGELFF TGTGCCAGCAGACAACCGGGACTAGCGGCGTCGGGGTATACCGGGGAGCTGTTTTTT
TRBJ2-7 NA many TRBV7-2 CASSRYGSYEQYF TGTGCCAGCAGCCGATACGGTTCCTACGAGCAGTACTTC
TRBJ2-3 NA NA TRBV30 CAWSVRLRDTQYF TGTGCCTGGAGTGTACGTTTGCGGGATACGCAGTATTTT
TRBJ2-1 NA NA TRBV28 CASSPPGLNNEQFF TGTGCCAGCAGTCCACCGGGACTTAATAATGAGCAGTTCTTC
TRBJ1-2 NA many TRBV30 CAWSDGSYGYTF TGTGCCTGGAGCGATGGGAGCTATGGCTACACCTTC
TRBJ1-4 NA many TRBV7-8 CASSKTATNEKLFF TGTGCCAGCAGCAAGACAGCAACTAATGAAAAACTGTTTTTT
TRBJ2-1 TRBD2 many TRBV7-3 CASSLNGRNGEQFF TGTGCCAGCAGCTTAAACGGGAGGAATGGTGAGCAGTTCTTC
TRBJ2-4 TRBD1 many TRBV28 CASSKTGGRNIQYF TGTGCCAGCAGTAAAACAGGGGGCCGAAACATTCAGTACTTC
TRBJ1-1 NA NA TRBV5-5 CASRSTETNTEAFF TGTGCCAGCAGATCGACAGAAACCAACACTGAAGCTTTCTTT
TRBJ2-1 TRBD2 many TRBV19 CASRLQLAGGPGEQFF TGTGCCAGTAGGCTTCAACTAGCGGGAGGGCCGGGGGAGCAGTTCTTC
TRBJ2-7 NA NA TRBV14 CASSPTLVPYEQYF TGTGCCAGCAGTCCTACACTAGTACCCTACGAGCAGTACTTC
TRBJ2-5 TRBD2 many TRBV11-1 CASSLGREVETQYF TGTGCCAGCAGCTTAGGTCGGGAGGTGGAAACCCAGTACTTC
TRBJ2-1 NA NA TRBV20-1 CSARGWGNNEQFF TGCAGTGCTAGAGGGTGGGGAAACAATGAGCAGTTCTTC
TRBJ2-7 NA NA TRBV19 CASSMGREYEQYF TGTGCCAGCAGTATGGGCAGGGAGTACGAGCAGTACTTC
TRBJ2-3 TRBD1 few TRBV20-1 CSARRAGQGSDTQYF TGCAGTGCTAGAAGAGCGGGACAGGGGTCAGATACGCAGTATTTT
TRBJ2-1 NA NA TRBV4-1 CASSQELAGSFYNEQFF TGCGCCAGCAGCCAAGAATTGGCGGGGTCCTTCTACAATGAGCAGTTCTTC
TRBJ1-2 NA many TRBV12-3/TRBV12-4 CASTLGAGIHGYTF TGTGCCAGCACCCTTGGGGCAGGGATCCATGGCTACACCTTC
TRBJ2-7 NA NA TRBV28 CASSLVARYEQYF TGTGCCAGCAGTTTAGTAGCCCGCTACGAGCAGTACTTC
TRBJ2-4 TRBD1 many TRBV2 CASGGQGLKNIQYF TGTGCCAGCGGGGGACAGGGGCTAAAAAACATTCAGTACTTC
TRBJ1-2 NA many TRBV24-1 CATSDQENGYTF TGTGCCACCAGTGATCAGGAAAATGGCTACACCTTC
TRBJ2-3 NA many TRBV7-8 CASSLAESTDTQYF TGTGCCAGCAGTTTAGCGGAAAGCACAGATACGCAGTATTTT
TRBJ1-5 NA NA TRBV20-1 CSALTGTINQPQHF TGCAGTGCTCTAACCGGGACAATCAATCAGCCCCAGCATTTT
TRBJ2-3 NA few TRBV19 CASSITGSPDTQYF TGTGCCAGTAGTATTACAGGGTCCCCAGATACGCAGTATTTT
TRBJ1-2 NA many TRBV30 CAWSVALRRGYTF TGTGCCTGGAGTGTTGCCCTCCGACGTGGCTACACCTTC
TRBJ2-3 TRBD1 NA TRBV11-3 CASSLWTGDTDTQYF TGTGCCAGCAGCTTGTGGACAGGGGACACAGATACGCAGTATTTT
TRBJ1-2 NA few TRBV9 CASSVEGRANYGYTF TGTGCCAGCAGCGTGGAGGGGAGGGCTAACTATGGCTACACCTTC
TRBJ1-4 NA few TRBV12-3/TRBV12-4 CASSYPGSEKLFF TGTGCCAGCAGCTACCCGGGATCTGAAAAACTGTTTTTT
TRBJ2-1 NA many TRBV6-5 CASSYSRAYNEQFF TGTGCCAGCAGTTACTCGAGGGCCTACAATGAGCAGTTCTTC
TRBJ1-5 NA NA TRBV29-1 CSVAADSSSNQPQHF TGCAGCGTTGCGGCAGATTCCTCTAGCAATCAGCCCCAGCATTTT
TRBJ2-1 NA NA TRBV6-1 CASSDTGAGYNEQFF TGTGCCAGCAGTGACACAGGGGCGGGATACAATGAGCAGTTCTTC
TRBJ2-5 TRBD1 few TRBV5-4 CASTTRRGGVETQYF TGTGCCAGCACAACCCGCCGAGGGGGCGTAGAGACCCAGTACTTC
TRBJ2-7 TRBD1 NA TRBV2 CASSPETGIPYEQYF TGTGCCAGCAGTCCTGAGACAGGGATCCCCTACGAGCAGTACTTC
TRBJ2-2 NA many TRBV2 CASSEAETGELFF TGTGCCAGCAGTGAAGCCGAAACCGGGGAGCTGTTTTTT
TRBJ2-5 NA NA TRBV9 CASSVAGRTQETQYF TGTGCCAGCAGCGTAGCGGGTCGGACCCAAGAGACCCAGTACTTC
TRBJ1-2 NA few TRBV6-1 CATPGRSFWGYTF TGTGCCACTCCGGGACGGAGCTTTTGGGGCTACACCTTC
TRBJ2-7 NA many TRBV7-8 CASSPSIGRTYEQYF TGTGCCAGCAGCCCAAGCATCGGACGGACCTACGAGCAGTACTTC
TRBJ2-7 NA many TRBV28 CASSFGASQIDHYEQYF TGTGCCAGCAGTTTTGGGGCCTCCCAGATTGACCACTACGAGCAGTACTTC
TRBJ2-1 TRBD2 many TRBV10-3 CAISDLAGPNNEQFF TGTGCCATCAGTGATCTAGCGGGGCCCAACAATGAGCAGTTCTTC
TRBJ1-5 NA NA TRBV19 CASSIWVGRSNQPQHF TGTGCCAGTAGTATTTGGGTCGGCAGGTCCAATCAGCCCCAGCATTTT
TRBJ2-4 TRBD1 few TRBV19 CASSMGDRGGNIQYF TGTGCCAGTAGTATGGGGGACAGGGGAGGAAACATTCAGTACTTC
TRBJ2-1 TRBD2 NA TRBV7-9 CASSKGLAGDEQFF TGTGCCAGCAGCAAGGGACTAGCGGGAGACGAGCAGTTCTTC
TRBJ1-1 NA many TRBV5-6 CASDREGRAEAFF TGTGCCAGCGACCGGGAGGGTCGAGCTGAAGCTTTCTTT
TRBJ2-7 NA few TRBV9 CASSVGAAGASIYEQYF TGTGCCAGCAGCGTAGGGGCCGCAGGGGCGTCTATCTACGAGCAGTACTTC
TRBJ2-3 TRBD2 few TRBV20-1 CSASAYKGLAAQFTDTQYF TGCAGTGCTAGCGCTTACAAGGGACTAGCAGCCCAATTTACAGATACGCAGTATTTT
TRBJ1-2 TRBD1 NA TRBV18 CASSPWTGSNYGYTF TGTGCCAGCTCACCTTGGACAGGGTCCAACTATGGCTACACCTTC
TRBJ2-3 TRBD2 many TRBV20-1 CSARGASGNTDTQYF TGCAGTGCTAGGGGGGCTAGCGGGAACACAGATACGCAGTATTTT
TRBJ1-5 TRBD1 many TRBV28 CASSLSALRGNQPQHF TGTGCCAGCAGTTTATCAGCCCTCAGGGGGAATCAGCCCCAGCATTTT